This T cell receptor (beta chain) is from a study of T cell repertoires in cytomegalovirus infection. On the study more broadly: HLA-B-restricted CMV epitopes that are well studied, plus recently identified HLA-C-restricted ones, were used by the study. The public TCR beta signatures pointed to both CMV infection and matching HLA type.

TCRdb re-analysed the reads in MiXCR, keeping a single row per CDR3 protein. The table includes roughly 990,000 distinct CDR3 sequences, roughly 30% detected once. Study-level points and caveats: Pooled public TCR beta family frequency picked out CMV carriers with the relevant HLA. HLA-C-restricted, CMV-specific TCR beta clonotypes were dominant ex vivo.

Notes on this clonotype: Its matching antigen is unknown.

Germline loops: CDR1 MGHRA, CDR2 YSYEKL. With 3 bases clipped from V and 10 bases from J, the junction kept 2 bases outside the gene matches. CDR3 length equals 12 residues. The starting material was cultured CD8+ T cells from PBMCs, obtained from culture after CMV antigen stimulation. The chain employs TRBV4-1 and TRBJ1-1, with TRBD1 matching over 10 bases. The clonotype comes from a human donor in good health (CMV status not recorded). Some clones in this sample may be carry-over from other donors' samples. DNA for the CDR3: TGCGCCAGCAGCCACCGGGACAGGGGAGCTTTCTTT. This sequence encodes CASSHRDRGAFF.